The 21 T cell receptor beta chains below all came from one sample that was sequenced in a study of a mutant IDH1 vaccine in newly diagnosed glioma. This sample's time point: week 35, safety follow-up. Each dose delivered 300 ug of mutant IDH1 20-mer peptide subcutaneously with imiquimod. Their target antigens are unknown. Assay used: immunoSEQ multiplex PCR; TCRdb lists only in-frame clones, some missing. The sample lists about 46,000 clones; 85% to 95% were seen once. Sample: PBMCs, taken from a glioma patient whose treatment included an IDH1 peptide vaccine. The receptors stem from a man in his forties or fifties with glioma.

This clone was picked up one time. The chain recombines TRBV5-4 with TRBJ2-2; 9 positions match TRBD2. The germline gives CDR1 SGHNT, CDR2 YYREEE (reference sequence). The length of the CDR3 is 17 residues. V gave up 1 base and J gave up 4 bases; unmatched junction bases: 8. CDR3 sequence: CASSLSIAGDLTGELFF. Here the CDR3 DNA reads TGTGCCAGCAGCTTGTCGATAGCGGGGGATCTCACCGGGGAGCTGTTTTTT.

This sequence joins TRBV2 and TRBJ2-7; a possible D gene is TRBD2 (6 bases). This CDR3 has 15 amino acids. V lost 2 bases to trimming and J lost 2 bases, with 13 bases between them. Germline CDR1 is SNHLY and CDR2 is FYNNEI. The DNA for the CDR3 is TGTGCCAGCAGTGAAACTTCGGCTAGCGCCTACGAGCAGTACTTC. Protein: CASSETSASAYEQYF.

CDR3 region: CASSMGVNTEAFF. The CDR3 DNA follows: TGTGCCAGCTCAATGGGGGTGAACACTGAAGCTTTCTTT. J is TRBJ1-1 and V is TRBV11-3, with D perhaps matching TRBD1 (5 bases). This CDR3 is built from 13 residues. The germline CDR1 and CDR2 sequences are SGHNT and YENEEA. Trimming shortened V by 8 bases and J by 0 bases, and 10 bases separated the two germline ends.

The chain couples TRBV6-6 to TRBJ2-2, with D possibly matching TRBD1 (6 bases). This CDR3 is built from 14 residues. Trimming shortened V by 5 bases and J by 1 base, and 8 bases separated the two germline ends. Germline V gene lookup returns CDR1 MNHNY and CDR2 SVGAGI (reference sequence). The CDR3 region is CASSRQENTGELFF. Written as DNA, the CDR3 is TGTGCCAGCAGTAGACAGGAGAACACCGGGGAGCTGTTTTTT.

The chain joins TRBV5-5 to TRBJ1-2; possible D gene TRBD1, 5 bases. The length of the CDR3 is 17 residues. Trimming pared 0 bases from V and 4 bases from J, leaving 19 bases between. CDR1 is SGHKS, CDR2 YYEKEE, per germline (reference sequence). The CDR3 coding sequence is TGTGCCAGCAGCTTGGCGGGACCAGAGAACTCTGCCTATGGCTACACCTTC. Encoded protein: CASSLAGPENSAYGYTF.

The V and J genes are TRBV27 and TRBJ1-2; 8 nucleotides agree with TRBD1. This CDR3 comprises 16 residues. In germline, CDR1 is MNHEY, CDR2 SMNVEV (reference sequence). Trimming at V came to 6 bases and at J to 4 bases, leaving 13 bases not matched to a gene. The CDR3 protein is CASSPSRGQGVYGYTF. The CDR3 nucleotides read TGTGCCAGCAGCCCCTCCCGAGGACAGGGTGTCTATGGCTACACCTTC.

The V and J genes are TRBV7-9 and TRBJ2-1; D is undetermined. CDR1 is SEHNR, CDR2 FQNEAQ, per germline (reference sequence). Trimming stripped 2 bases from V and 11 bases from J, with 19 bases between. CDR3 length: 15 amino acids. In nucleotides, the CDR3 is TGTGCCAGCAGCTTACCCCGGCGAATCGGCCAACAGCAGTTCTTC. Encoded protein: CASSLPRRIGQQQFF.

The chain carries TRBV18 and TRBJ1-5; 8 bases match TRBD1. CDR1 and CDR2 (germline): KGHSH, LQKENI. J was trimmed by 4 bases and V by 3 bases; bases with no gene match: 8. The CDR3 consists of 16 residues. CDR3 residues: CASSPQGQGQNQPQHF. CDR3 nucleotides: TGTGCCAGCTCACCCCAAGGACAGGGCCAAAATCAGCCCCAGCATTTT.

The chain is built from TRBV11-3 and TRBJ2-7; D is possibly TRBD1 (7 bases). V shed 2 bases and J shed 6 bases, with 11 bases lying between them. Germline CDR1 and CDR2: SGHNT and YENEEA. CDR3 length equals 13 residues. The CDR3 coding sequence is TGTGCCAGCAGCTTACACAGGGGAGGCGAGCAGTACTTC. It translates to CASSLHRGGEQYF. The variable domain in full, with the rest retrieved from reference TRBV11-3 and TRBJ2-7, is EAGVVQSPRYKIIEKKQPVAFWCNPISGHNTLYWYLQNLGQGPELLIRYENEEAVDDSQLPKDRFSAERLKGVDSTLKIQPAELGDSAVYLCASSLHRGGEQYFGPGTRLTVT.

This clone showed up just once. The chain carries TRBV20-1 and TRBJ1-2, with D maybe TRBD1 (5 bases). Trimming stripped 3 bases from V and 4 bases from J, with 6 bases between. Germline CDR1 and CDR2: DFQATT and SNEGSKA (reference sequence). The CDR3 loop spans 11 amino acids. The CDR3 is CSASGGYGYTF. The CDR3 DNA reads TGCAGTGCTAGCGGGGGCTATGGCTACACCTTC.

The chain joins TRBV4-2 to TRBJ1-1; 7 bases fit TRBD1. This CDR3 has 16 residues. CDR1 and CDR2 (germline): LGHNA, YNFKEQ. The V and J ends lost 3 bases and 3 bases, in that order; junction bases with no gene match: 10. The CDR3 spells CASSHGGEGAYTEAFF. The CDR3 region has the DNA TGTGCCAGCAGCCACGGCGGGGAGGGGGCGTACACTGAAGCTTTCTTT.

The chain couples TRBV5-1 to TRBJ2-4; D ambiguous. The CDR3 extends over 14 amino acids. Germline V gene data show CDR1 as SGHRS and CDR2 as YFSETQ. V was pared by 0 bases and J by 6 bases, with 10 bases between. The CDR3 DNA reads TGCGCCAGCAGCTTGGGAGACCCCGGAAACATTCAGTACTTC. This codes for CASSLGDPGNIQYF.

In its sample, this clone was seen once. The chain links TRBV11-2 to TRBJ1-1; D is possibly TRBD1 (5 bases). The V end lost 4 bases, the J end lost 6 bases, and 9 bases lay between the germline ends. The CDR3 is made up of 12 amino acids. Germline values: CDR1 SGHAT, CDR2 FQNNGV. This CDR3 reads CASSYRGAEAFF. Written as DNA, the CDR3 is TGTGCCAGCAGCTATAGGGGCGCTGAAGCTTTCTTT.

The CDR3 sequence is CASSFTVNSGNTIYF. CDR3 nucleotides: TGTGCCAGCAGCTTCACAGTTAACTCTGGAAACACCATATATTTT. The chain couples TRBV5-6 to TRBJ1-3; D not resolved. V gave up 2 bases and J gave up 0 bases, with 9 bases separating them. CDR1 SGHDT and CDR2 YYEEEE come from the germline V gene. This CDR3 contains 15 residues.

This chain connects TRBV5-1 to TRBJ1-2; 8 nucleotides agree with TRBD1. The CDR3 runs to 16 residues. The V and J ends lost 2 bases and 8 bases, in that order; junction bases with no gene match: 14. CDR1 is SGHRS and CDR2 is YFSETQ in the germline V gene. The CDR3 DNA sequence: TGCGCCAGCAGCTTCCCGGGACAGGAATTGGGACGGGGCTACACCTTC. It specifies CASSFPGQELGRGYTF.

The chain carries TRBV5-1 and TRBJ1-3; TRBD1 agrees at 9 bases. The CDR3 covers 17 residues. Germline CDR1 SGHRS, CDR2 YFSETQ. V was pared by 0 bases and J by 2 bases, with 6 bases of the junction left unmatched. CDR3 in DNA: TGCGCCAGCAGCTTGGTCTACGGGGACAGGGCTGGAAACACCATATATTTT. Amino acid sequence: CASSLVYGDRAGNTIYF.

V is TRBV25-1 and J is TRBJ1-1; the D is unclear. CDR3 length: 14 residues. Germline CDR1 reads MGHDK; CDR2 reads SYGVNS. Deletions cut 8 bases from V and 0 bases from J, with 13 bases between. CDR3 coding DNA: TGTGCCAGCTCTTCCAGGCGAATGAACACTGAAGCTTTCTTT. This gives the protein CASSSRRMNTEAFF.

The chain combines TRBV9 with TRBJ2-3; 10 nucleotides agree with TRBD1. Germline CDR1 reads SGDLS; CDR2 reads YYNGEE. V lost 2 bases, J lost 0 bases, and 3 bases stayed unmatched. The CDR3 consists of 16 residues. DNA of the CDR3: TGTGCCAGCAGCGTCCGGACAGGGGGAAGCACAGATACGCAGTATTTT. Translated: CASSVRTGGSTDTQYF.

This sequence joins TRBV5-4 and TRBJ2-4; possible D gene TRBD1, 5 bases. Trimming removed 0 bases from V and 0 bases from J, with 10 bases in between. This CDR3 is 16 amino acids long. CDR1 and CDR2 from the germline V gene are SGHNT and YYREEE (reference sequence). CDR3 in DNA: TGTGCCAGCAGCTTGGAAGGGGCTCGAGCCAAAAACATTCAGTACTTC. It translates to CASSLEGARAKNIQYF. Variable domain in full (rest from reference TRBV5-4 and TRBJ2-4): ETGVTQSPTHLIKTRGQQVTLRCSSQSGHNTVSWYQQALGQGPQFIFQYYREEENGRGNFPPRFSGLQFPNYSSELNVNALELDDSALYLCASSLEGARAKNIQYFGAGTRLSVL.

The chain employs TRBV4-3 and TRBJ1-1, with TRBD1 as a possible D gene (6 bases). The germline V gene encodes CDR1 LGHNA and CDR2 YSLEER. V was clipped by 2 bases and J by 5 bases, with 12 bases between them. The CDR3 covers 14 residues. CDR3 DNA sequence: TGCGCCAGCAGCCAAACAGGGAGGGGGACTGAAGCTTTCTTT. Translating it yields CASSQTGRGTEAFF.

The gene calls are TRBV9 and TRBJ2-3; 10 bases match TRBD2. V trimming: 4 bases; J trimming: 6 bases; junction bases outside the gene matches: 11. Germline-derived CDR1 and CDR2 are SGDLS and YYNGEE. The CDR3 covers 16 residues. CDR3 region: CASSRDGSGGRDTQYF. CDR3 nucleotide sequence: TGTGCCAGCAGCCGCGACGGTAGCGGGGGGAGGGATACGCAGTATTTT.